The table lists the clone carrying this TCR beta chain with a few counts. Its antigen remains unidentified. This sample stems from a study of T cell repertoires in cytomegalovirus infection. Whole-study context: Both CMV infection and a matching HLA type were indicated by public TCR beta signatures. Study observations and caveats: There were carriers of CMV plus the relevant HLA, and cumulative public TCR beta family frequency identified them.

The CDR3 extends over 12 amino acids. With 8 bases removed from V and 2 bases from J, the gap between germline ends came to 10 bases. CDR1 SQVTM and CDR2 ANQGSEA come from the germline V gene. MiXCR, run by TCRdb on the reads, gives a single entry per CDR3 protein. The sample records 550,000 to 850,000 distinct CDR3 sequences, around a third being singletons. The sequencing used cultured PBMCs, collected from culture after CMV antigen stimulation. This sequence joins TRBV29-1 and TRBJ2-1; no clear D. This receptor was obtained from a human donor in good health (CMV status not recorded). Some clones in this sample may be carry-over from other donors' samples. CDR3 loop: CSPAGPYNEQFF. The CDR3 coding sequence is TGCAGCCCCGCCGGACCCTACAATGAGCAGTTCTTC.